Listed below are T cell receptor beta chains from one sample, sequenced in a study of long-term antiretroviral therapy in people with HIV. Repertoires were generated with immunoSEQ multiplex PCR, while TCRdb's copy carries only in-frame clones and drops some. The sample lists about 25,000 clones, over 70% occurring once. The sample was unsorted PBMCs, taken 3 years after starting antiretroviral therapy. The receptors here all came from a young man with HIV. Both conserved end residues are part of each CDR3. The order of the fields is V gene, D gene, J gene, clone size, CDR3 protein, CDR3 DNA. D genes are given only for firm matches. Clone size is given for some rows only: seen once, a few or many times, or a class if the clone is expanded.

>TRBV5-1|NA|TRBJ1-2|NA
CASSLGGDRGYTF
TGCGCCAGCAGCTTGGGGGGGGATCGGGGCTACACCTTC
>TRBV4-1|TRBD1|TRBJ1-2|NA
CASSRLTGGLNYGYTF
TGCGCCAGCAGCCGCCTAACAGGGGGCCTTAACTATGGCTACACCTTC
>TRBV2|TRBD1|TRBJ1-5|once
CASGTGLSQPQHF
TGTGCCAGCGGGACAGGGTTAAGTCAGCCCCAGCATTTT
>TRBV14|NA|TRBJ2-7|few
CASSPQSSSYEQYF
TGTGCCAGCAGCCCTCAGTCGAGCTCCTACGAGCAGTACTTC
>TRBV5-6|TRBD1|TRBJ1-6|NA
CASSSVDRVDSPLHF
TGTGCCAGCAGCTCCGTGGACAGGGTAGATTCACCCCTCCACTTT
>TRBV28|NA|TRBJ1-6|NA
CASSLYKGNSPLHF
TGTGCCAGCAGCCTCTATAAGGGTAATTCACCCCTCCACTTT
>TRBV6-6|NA|TRBJ1-6|NA
CASSYDNGFIPLHF
TGTGCCAGCAGTTACGATAATGGCTTCATTCCCCTCCACTTT
>TRBV5-1|NA|TRBJ1-1|NA
CASSSLQGRHTEAFF
TGCGCCAGCAGCTCATTACAGGGTAGGCACACTGAAGCTTTCTTT
>TRBV7-6|NA|TRBJ2-5|NA
CASSLVQEETQYF
TGTGCCAGCAGCTTAGTGCAGGAAGAGACCCAGTACTTC
>TRBV6-5|NA|TRBJ1-5|NA
CASRMASNQPQHF
TGTGCCAGCAGAATGGCTAGCAATCAGCCCCAGCATTTT
>TRBV7-9|TRBD1|TRBJ1-6|few
CASITGTVNSPLHF
TGTGCCAGCATCACCGGGACAGTTAATTCACCCCTCCACTTT
>TRBV28|NA|TRBJ1-2|few
CASSLSSKGRYGYTF
TGTGCCAGCAGTTTATCTAGCAAAGGCCGCTATGGCTACACCTTC
>TRBV11-2|NA|TRBJ2-5|NA
CASSLQVQETQYF
TGTGCCAGCAGCTTACAGGTCCAAGAGACCCAGTACTTC
>TRBV7-9|NA|TRBJ1-6|few
CASGNNSPLHF
TGTGCCAGCGGTAATAATTCACCCCTCCACTTT
>TRBV6-5|NA|TRBJ2-5|NA
CASSTRTSQETQYF
TGTGCCAGCAGTACTCGGACGAGCCAAGAGACCCAGTACTTC
>TRBV4-1|TRBD1|TRBJ2-6|NA
CASSQEGGTGANVLTF
TGCGCCAGCAGCCAAGAAGGGGGCACTGGGGCCAACGTCCTGACTTTC
>TRBV5-1|NA|TRBJ2-2|NA
CASSSGGAETGELFF
TGCGCCAGCAGCTCGGGGGGCGCTGAAACCGGGGAGCTGTTTTTT
>TRBV6-6|TRBD1|TRBJ1-5|NA
CASSRQGQPQHF
TGTGCCAGCAGCAGACAGGGCCAGCCCCAGCATTTT
>TRBV28|NA|TRBJ1-5|NA
CASSLDPPQHF
TGTGCCAGCAGTTTAGACCCGCCCCAGCATTTT
>TRBV11-3|NA|TRBJ2-1|NA
CASSLDNGGSANEQFF
TGTGCCAGCAGCTTAGATAATGGGGGAAGCGCCAATGAGCAGTTCTTC
>TRBV27|NA|TRBJ2-3|NA
CASSLSHVGDTQYF
TGTGCCAGCAGTTTATCCCATGTGGGTGATACGCAGTATTTT
>TRBV5-7|NA|TRBJ1-5|NA
CASFRQSHSNQPQHF
TGTGCCAGCTTTAGACAGTCCCATAGCAATCAGCCCCAGCATTTT
>TRBV5-4|NA|TRBJ2-1|NA
CASSLGVAEYNEQFF
TGTGCCAGCAGCTTGGGGGTAGCGGAATACAATGAGCAGTTCTTC
>TRBV4-1|TRBD2|TRBJ2-7|NA
CASSHPGLAAYEQYF
TGCGCCAGCAGCCATCCGGGACTAGCGGCCTACGAGCAGTACTTC
>TRBV19|NA|TRBJ1-1|NA
CASIPPGWPEAFF
TGTGCCAGTATCCCCCCCGGTTGGCCTGAAGCTTTCTTT
>TRBV19|TRBD2|TRBJ2-3|once
CASSRPGLANLDTQYF
TGTGCCAGTAGCCGACCGGGACTAGCCAATTTGGATACGCAGTATTTT
>TRBV9|TRBD1|TRBJ1-2|NA
CASPPGQDYGYTF
TGTGCCAGTCCGCCGGGACAGGACTATGGCTACACCTTC
>TRBV6-5|NA|TRBJ1-3|NA
CASSYSGNGNTIYF
TGTGCCAGCAGTTACTCAGGGAATGGAAACACCATATATTTT
>TRBV10-3|NA|TRBJ2-2|NA
CAISNHGQYGELFF
TGTGCCATCAGCAACCACGGACAGTACGGGGAGCTGTTTTTT
>TRBV6-5|NA|TRBJ1-5|NA
CASSTRVGSNQPQHF
TGTGCCAGCAGCACCAGGGTAGGCAGCAATCAGCCCCAGCATTTT
>TRBV7-3|TRBD1|TRBJ2-2|NA
CASSPPGGSGELFF
TGTGCCAGCAGCCCCCCAGGGGGTTCTGGGGAGCTGTTTTTT
>TRBV9|NA|TRBJ2-1|NA
CASSVGGSSSYNEQFF
TGTGCCAGCAGCGTAGGGGGTTCTAGCTCCTACAATGAGCAGTTCTTC
>TRBV28|NA|TRBJ2-5|NA
CASSLGHSYQETQYF
TGTGCCAGCAGTTTAGGGCACAGCTACCAAGAGACCCAGTACTTC
>TRBV5-5|NA|TRBJ1-1|NA
CASSWGLWDGDTEAFF
TGTGCCAGCAGCTGGGGTTTGTGGGATGGGGACACTGAAGCTTTCTTT
>TRBV2|NA|TRBJ1-1|few
CASSTRQALF
TGTGCCAGCAGCACAAGACAAGCCCTCTTT
>TRBV29-1|NA|TRBJ2-1|NA
CSVDPLVSGPYNEQFF
TGCAGCGTTGATCCCCTCGTGTCGGGCCCCTACAATGAGCAGTTCTTC
>TRBV5-1|NA|TRBJ2-2|NA
CASRPRTDQGTGELFF
TGCGCCAGCAGACCTCGGACAGACCAAGGCACCGGGGAGCTGTTTTTT
>TRBV18|NA|TRBJ1-6|NA
CASSPRSGGETSPLHF
TGTGCCAGCTCACCACGTTCCGGGGGGGAAACTTCACCCCTCCACTTT
>TRBV7-2|TRBD2|TRBJ2-1|few
CASSFNGGAHEQFF
TGTGCCAGCAGCTTTAACGGGGGGGCCCATGAGCAGTTCTTC
>TRBV4-2|NA|TRBJ1-2|few
CASSQDRFTVEGYTF
TGTGCCAGCAGCCAAGATAGGTTTACGGTGGAGGGCTACACCTTC
>TRBV28|TRBD1|TRBJ1-1|NA
CASSTPGQGYSAEAFF
TGTGCCAGCAGTACTCCGGGACAGGGGTATAGTGCTGAAGCTTTCTTT
>TRBV5-5|TRBD1|TRBJ1-6|NA
CASSSLTGGAESPLHF
TGTGCCAGCAGCTCCCTAACAGGGGGCGCAGAGTCACCCCTCCACTTT
>TRBV2|NA|TRBJ2-2|NA
CASSAGTNTGELFF
TGTGCCAGCAGTGCGGGTACGAACACCGGGGAGCTGTTTTTT